These 4 T cell receptor beta chains share one sample of origin, sequenced in a study of blood T cell repertoires in COVID-19 (dated by TCRdb to 2020 to 2022). Receptor libraries were prepared by the immunoSEQ multiplex PCR assay. As stored in TCRdb, this immuneACCESS dataset retains in-frame rearrangements with V and J assigned. A fraction of the clones does not appear; measured against another copy, unresolved V genes explain less than half of the discrepancy, and the remainder lacks a known reason. For this sample there are some 180,000 clones; 75% to 85% appear just once. Approximately 9.9% of the sample belongs to the ten largest clones. The sample taken for sequencing was peripheral blood. The receptor set was obtained from a woman aged 40-49 years with COVID-19, enrolled during active disease.

The count of this clone is one. The chain has TRBV7-6 and TRBJ1-6; D is possibly TRBD1 (6 bases). The germline V gene encodes CDR1 SGHVS and CDR2 FNYEAQ. V was cut by 1 base and J by 6 bases, with 13 bases left in between. This CDR3 contains 16 residues. The CDR3 DNA reads as TGTGCCAGCAGCTTAGAACGCCGGGGGGCTAATTCACCCCTCCACTTT. Its translation is CASSLERRGANSPLHF.

The J gene is TRBJ1-5, the V gene TRBV19, with D maybe TRBD1 (6 bases). Germline V gene sequence: CDR1 LNHDA, CDR2 SQIVND (reference sequence). This CDR3 region has 15 residues. With 3 bases removed from V and 1 base from J, the gap between germline ends came to 10 bases. The CDR3 DNA is TGTGCCAGTAGTATGGGGGCCTACAGCAATCAGCCCCAGCATTTT. It codes for CASSMGAYSNQPQHF.

This chain joins TRBV2 and TRBJ2-2, with 11 bases identical to TRBD1. V lost 6 bases to trimming and J lost 4 bases; unmatched junction nucleotides: 7. CDR1 and CDR2 (germline): SNHLY, FYNNEI. The CDR3 loop spans 16 amino acids. The CDR3 sequence: CASSFEGTGGTGELFF. The DNA for the CDR3 is TGTGCCAGCAGCTTTGAAGGGACAGGGGGCACCGGGGAGCTGTTTTTT.

The chain uses TRBV30 and TRBJ2-1, with 13 bases aligning to TRBD2. The length of the CDR3 is 14 residues. Losses at the gene ends were 6 bases for V and 6 bases for J; bases not matched to a gene: 5. Per the germline V gene, CDR1 is GTSNPN and CDR2 is SVGIG (reference sequence). In DNA, the CDR3 is TGTGCCTGCCGAACTAGCGGGGGGGCCAATGAGCAGTTCTTC. Residues: CACRTSGGANEQFF.